This TCR beta chain was documented in a study of blood T cell repertoires in COVID-19. Whole-study context: Acute and convalescent COVID-19 samples came from the United States, Italy and Spain. T cells, B-cell-depleted T cells, or PBMCs provided the cDNA or gDNA that served as material.

The CDR3 is made up of 16 amino acids. Germline V CDR1 and CDR2: SGHKS, YYEKEE (reference sequence). The V gene end was trimmed by 4 bases and the J gene end by 4 bases; junction bases not matched to a gene: 9. How the authors handled the data: Amplification with reference gene primers provided the estimates of nucleated cell counts. TCRdb's copy holds only in-frame clones and misses some; the assay was immunoSEQ multiplex PCR. Clone size and the V and J calls come from that table; the DNA yielded D and trimming. The sample contains more than 95,000 clones, more than 65% of which appear only once. The chain carries TRBV5-5 and TRBJ1-5; 9 bases map to TRBD1. The sample comprised peripheral blood. This TCR derives from a woman between 65 and 79 years old with acute or convalescent COVID-19. CDR3 coding DNA: TGTGCCAGCAGCCTTGGGGGACAGGGACCTAATCAGCCCCAGCATTTT. This gives the protein CASSLGGQGPNQPQHF.